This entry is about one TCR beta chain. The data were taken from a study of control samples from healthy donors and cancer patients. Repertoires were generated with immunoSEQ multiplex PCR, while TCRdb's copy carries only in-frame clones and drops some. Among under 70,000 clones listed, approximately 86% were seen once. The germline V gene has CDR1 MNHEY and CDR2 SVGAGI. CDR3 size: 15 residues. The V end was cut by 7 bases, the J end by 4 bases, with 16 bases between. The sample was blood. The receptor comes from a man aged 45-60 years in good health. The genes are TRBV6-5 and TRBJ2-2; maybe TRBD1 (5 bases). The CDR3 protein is CASILGLGLTGELFF. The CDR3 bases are TGTGCCAGCATCCTGGGCCTGGGGCTCACCGGGGAGCTGTTTTTT.